The 22 T cell receptor beta chains reported below all come from one sample, sequenced in a study of blood T cell repertoires in COVID-19. Produced via immunoSEQ multiplex PCR; TCRdb's table is partial and in-frame only. The sample lists 100,000 to 150,000 clones, 88% seen once, with approximately 8% in the top ten. Input material: peripheral blood. These receptors came from a man in his forties or fifties with acute or convalescent COVID-19.

The chain joins TRBV10-3 to TRBJ2-7; 10 bases fit TRBD2. Germline-derived CDR1 and CDR2 are ENHRY and SYGVKD. The CDR3 is 14 amino acids. V shed 4 bases, J shed 3 bases, and the junction held 3 bases outside the gene matches. The CDR3 nucleotides read TGTGCCATCAGTGGGCTAGCGGGGGTCTACGAGCAGTACTTC. This sequence encodes CAISGLAGVYEQYF.

The chain employs TRBV5-4 and TRBJ2-1; possible D gene TRBD1, 6 bases. Germline values: CDR1 SGHNT, CDR2 YYREEE (reference sequence). V was clipped by 1 base and J by 5 bases, with 13 bases between them. The CDR3 runs to 15 residues. CDR3 DNA: TGTGCCAGCAGCTTGTTGCAGGGGCGAAACAATGAGCAGTTCTTC. Amino acid sequence: CASSLLQGRNNEQFF.

This chain connects TRBV18 to TRBJ2-6; 7 bases agree with TRBD1. The CDR3 covers 16 residues. Looked up from germline, CDR1 is KGHSH and CDR2 is LQKENI. V was pared by 2 bases and J by 0 bases, with 1 base of the junction left unmatched. The CDR3 DNA is TGTGCCAGCTCACCAGACAGGGCCTCTGGGGCCAACGTCCTGACTTTC. It encodes CASSPDRASGANVLTF.

This clone occurred once. The genes are TRBV6-2 or TRBV6-3 and TRBJ1-2; D not certain. Germline-derived CDR1 and CDR2 are MNHEY and SVGEGT. V was trimmed by 0 bases and J by 6 bases, leaving 8 bases between them. CDR3 length: 13 residues. CDR3 sequence reads: CASSYSVANGYTF. CDR3 sequence (DNA): TGTGCCAGCAGTTACTCCGTAGCGAATGGCTACACCTTC.

V is TRBV6-2 or TRBV6-3 and J is TRBJ2-3; 7 bases are a match to TRBD2. With 6 bases clipped from V and 10 bases from J, the junction kept 10 bases outside the gene matches. The CDR3 length is 13 residues. Germline V gene lookup returns CDR1 MNHEY and CDR2 SVGEGT. The CDR3 loop is CASSLAAQLAQYF. Written as DNA, the CDR3 is TGTGCCAGCAGCCTAGCGGCCCAGTTGGCGCAGTATTTT.

The J gene is TRBJ2-7, the V gene TRBV5-4; TRBD2 matches 7 bases. Unmatched junction bases numbered 8, after V lost 2 bases and J lost 6 bases. Germline-derived CDR1 and CDR2 are SGHNT and YYREEE (reference sequence). The CDR3 is made up of 14 amino acids. DNA of the CDR3: TGTGCCAGCAGCTTTTCTAGCGGCACGGCCGAGCAGTACTTC. The encoded protein is CASSFSSGTAEQYF. Drawing the rest from reference TRBV5-4 and TRBJ2-7, the complete variable domain is ETGVTQSPTHLIKTRGQQVTLRCSSQSGHNTVSWYQQALGQGPQFIFQYYREEENGRGNFPPRFSGLQFPNYSSELNVNALELDDSALYLCASSFSSGTAEQYFGPGTRLTVT.

The V call is TRBV4-1, the J call TRBJ1-1; a weak D match, TRBD1 (6 bases). V was trimmed by 0 bases and J by 2 bases, leaving 13 bases between them. There are 16 residues in the CDR3. Germline CDR1 reads MGHRA; CDR2 reads YSYEKL. The CDR3 spells CASSQEGGARNTEAFF. The CDR3 coding sequence is TGCGCCAGCAGCCAAGAAGGGGGGGCGCGAAACACTGAAGCTTTCTTT.

This clone is a singleton in its sample. The gene calls are TRBV6-5 and TRBJ1-1, with a weak D call TRBD1 (6 bases). Germline V CDR1 and CDR2: MNHEY, SVGAGI. V shed 10 bases and J shed 3 bases, with 15 bases lying between them. This CDR3 is built from 13 residues. CDR3 residues: CATVDRADTEAFF. DNA of the CDR3: TGTGCCACCGTGGACAGAGCGGACACTGAAGCTTTCTTT.

This chain joins TRBV3-1 (or the pseudogene TRBV3-2) and TRBJ1-1, with D tentatively TRBD1 (5 bases). Germline loops: CDR1 LGHDT, CDR2 YNNKEL (reference sequence). CDR3 size: 12 residues. V lost 4 bases and J 10 bases, leaving 13 bases between the germline ends. The CDR3 DNA reads TGTGCCAGCAGCCCAGTAGGGAGGGGAGCTTTCTTT. This gives the protein CASSPVGRGAFF.

The rearrangement uses TRBV18 and TRBJ1-4; 7 bases line up with TRBD1. After removal of 5 bases from V and 5 bases from J, the junction contained 5 bases not matched to a gene. CDR3 length equals 14 residues. CDR1 is KGHSH, CDR2 LQKENI, per germline. CDR3 loop: CASSAGQPNEKLFF. CDR3 nucleotides: TGTGCCAGCTCAGCGGGACAGCCCAATGAAAAACTGTTTTTT. Full variable domain (remainder filled in from reference TRBV18 and TRBJ1-4): NAGVMQNPRHLVRRRGQEARLRCSPMKGHSHVYWYRQLPEEGLKFMVYLQKENIIDESGMPKERFSAEFPKEGPSILRIQQVVRGDSAAYFCASSAGQPNEKLFFGSGTQLSVL.

This clone has only a few counts. The chain joins TRBV5-4 to TRBJ2-5; TRBD2 matches 9 bases. Trimming at V came to 1 base and at J to 5 bases, leaving 9 bases not matched to a gene. Germline CDR1 and CDR2: SGHNT and YYREEE (reference sequence). The CDR3 has 16 amino acids. This CDR3 reads CASSLPGREGFETQYF. The CDR3 DNA sequence: TGTGCCAGCAGCTTGCCAGGGCGGGAGGGCTTTGAGACCCAGTACTTC.

The chain joins TRBV5-5 to TRBJ2-6, with a possible D match to TRBD2 (6 bases). Germline loops: CDR1 SGHKS, CDR2 YYEKEE (reference sequence). The CDR3 totals 15 residues. V gave up 5 bases and J gave up 2 bases, with 11 bases separating them. CDR3 DNA: TGTGCCAGCAGTCGGGACTTCCCTGGGGCCAACGTCCTGACTTTC. Protein sequence: CASSRDFPGANVLTF.

V and J are TRBV27 and TRBJ2-2; 9 bases line up with TRBD1. CDR3 length: 15 residues. The germline gives CDR1 MNHEY, CDR2 SMNVEV (reference sequence). The V and J ends lost 5 bases and 3 bases, in that order; junction bases with no gene match: 4. This CDR3 reads CASSRDRDYTGELFF. The CDR3 coding sequence is TGTGCCAGCAGTAGGGACAGGGACTACACCGGGGAGCTGTTTTTT.

This rearrangement joins TRBV30 to TRBJ1-2, with a tentative D call TRBD1 (6 bases). The CDR3 is 12 amino acids. The germline CDR1 and CDR2 sequences are GTSNPN and SVGIG (reference sequence). The V end lost 2 bases, the J end lost 3 bases, and 7 bases lay between the germline ends. This CDR3 reads CAWSPGDYGYTF. The CDR3 DNA is TGTGCCTGGAGTCCAGGGGACTATGGCTACACCTTC.

This clone was counted only a few times. The V call is TRBV5-6, the J call TRBJ1-2; the D gene is possibly TRBD1 (5 bases). Trimming shortened V by 2 bases and J by 6 bases, and 8 bases separated the two germline ends. The V gene's germline CDR1 is SGHDT and CDR2 YYEEEE. The length of the CDR3 is 12 residues. The CDR3 protein is CASSFTGDGYTF. In DNA form, the CDR3 reads TGTGCCAGCAGCTTTACAGGTGATGGCTACACCTTC.

V gene TRBV19 combines with J gene TRBJ2-1, with a possible D match to TRBD2 (6 bases). Germline CDR1 and CDR2: LNHDA and SQIVND (reference sequence). Trimming removed 3 bases at V and 6 bases at J, with 21 bases between. This CDR3 comprises 17 residues. For the CDR3, the DNA is TGTGCCAGTAGTATCCCGTCATCGGAGGGTCTCTCCAATGAGCAGTTCTTC. Translation: CASSIPSSEGLSNEQFF.

The chain employs TRBV11-2 and TRBJ2-4; D possibly corresponds to TRBD2 (6 bases). CDR1 SGHAT and CDR2 FQNNGV come from the germline V gene. Trimming cost V 5 bases and J 8 bases, with 13 bases left between them. This CDR3 spans 13 amino acids. CDR3 bases: TGTGCCAGCAGCCTCTTGGGGGGAGACATTCAGTACTTC. This sequence encodes CASSLLGGDIQYF.

The chain uses TRBV24-1 and TRBJ1-1, with D unresolved. CDR1 is KGHDR and CDR2 is SFDVKD in the germline V gene. The CDR3 spans 13 residues. Trimming removed 3 bases from V and 6 bases from J, with 10 bases in between. The CDR3 nucleotides read TGTGCCACCAGTGATCCGTGGGAGGCTGAAGCTTTCTTT. Translation: CATSDPWEAEAFF.

The rearrangement uses TRBV14 and TRBJ1-2, with D unclear. The V end lost 2 bases, the J end lost 2 bases, and 12 bases lay between the germline ends. This CDR3 region has 15 residues. The germline gives CDR1 SGHDN, CDR2 FVKESK. In DNA form, the CDR3 reads TGTGCCAGCAGCCAAACGGGAGGATGGAACTATGGCTACACCTTC. Its protein product is CASSQTGGWNYGYTF.

The table lists this clone with a count of one. This same CDR3 is encoded by further DNA sequences in the sample. This sequence joins TRBV24-1 and TRBJ1-2; D remains unclear. Germline CDR1 and CDR2: KGHDR and SFDVKD. The V end was cut by 5 bases, the J end by 0 bases, with 6 bases between. CDR3 size: 13 residues. CDR3 DNA: TGTGCCACCAGTGGAGGGACTAACTATGGCTACACCTTC. This encodes CATSGGTNYGYTF.

V gene TRBV6-5 combines with J gene TRBJ1-1; D is possibly TRBD1 (6 bases). The germline V gene encodes CDR1 MNHEY and CDR2 SVGAGI. With 4 bases removed from V and 5 bases from J, the gap between germline ends came to 17 bases. The CDR3 is made up of 15 amino acids. As DNA, the CDR3 is TGTGCCAGCAGTTTCTCCCACAGGGATTGGACTGAAGCTTTCTTT. Translation: CASSFSHRDWTEAFF.

This clone has a handful of counts. The V call is TRBV7-2, the J call TRBJ2-1; TRBD2 matches 12 bases. V lost 6 bases to trimming and J lost 12 bases; unmatched junction nucleotides: 9. CDR1 is SGHTA and CDR2 is FQGNSA in the germline V gene. The CDR3 loop spans 14 amino acids. The CDR3 sequence is CASRRLAGERRQFF. DNA for the CDR3: TGTGCCAGCAGACGACTAGCGGGAGAAAGGCGGCAGTTCTTC.